These 17 T cell receptor beta chains share one sample of origin, sequenced in a study of lymphopenia after photon versus proton radiotherapy. Here immunoSEQ multiplex PCR was the method, and the copy in TCRdb shows in-frame clones only, minus some. The table records tens of thousands of clones, roughly 87% of them present only once. Sequenced here: peripheral blood, sampled from a patient treated with proton-based radiotherapy. These receptors were obtained from an older man with esophageal cancer.

The rearrangement links TRBV7-9 to TRBJ2-7; TRBD1 or TRBD2 may be the D gene (5 bases each). V was shortened by 4 bases and J by 2 bases, with 9 bases between the two germline ends. Per germline, CDR1 SEHNR and CDR2 FQNEAQ (reference sequence). The CDR3 contains 13 residues. The DNA of the CDR3 is TGTGCCAGCAGCTCGGGGCGGGCCTACGAGCAGTACTTC. As protein: CASSSGRAYEQYF.

V gene TRBV7-2 combines with J gene TRBJ2-3; 9 nucleotides agree with TRBD1. V was clipped by 5 bases and J by 2 bases; unmatched bases: 5. The V gene's germline CDR1 is SGHTA and CDR2 FQGNSA. The CDR3 covers 15 residues. The CDR3 DNA sequence: TGTGCCAGCAGCGCGGGACAGGGATACACAGATACGCAGTATTTT. Protein: CASSAGQGYTDTQYF.

The chain recombines TRBV6-5 with TRBJ1-2, with 11 bases lining up with TRBD1. The CDR3 is made up of 13 amino acids. Looked up from germline, CDR1 is MNHEY and CDR2 is SVGAGI. After removal of 6 bases from V and 8 bases from J, the junction contained 5 bases not matched to a gene. The DNA for the CDR3 is TGTGCCAGCAGGGACAGGGGGCGTAGGGGCTACACCTTC. Translation: CASRDRGRRGYTF.

The chain joins TRBV4-3 to TRBJ1-6; TRBD1 agrees at 8 bases. The CDR3 totals 15 residues. Germline V gives CDR1 LGHNA, CDR2 YSLEER. The V segment lost 8 bases and the J segment 7 bases; nucleotides outside the gene matches: 10. CDR3: CASGNRGSPNSPLHF. The CDR3 region has the DNA TGCGCCAGCGGGAACAGGGGGAGTCCCAATTCACCCCTCCACTTT.

A few counts support this clone. The chain joins TRBV9 to TRBJ1-1, with no clear D. CDR3 size: 13 residues. Trimming stripped 1 base from V and 3 bases from J, with 7 bases between. Germline CDR1 and CDR2: SGDLS and YYNGEE. This chain's CDR3 is CASSVLTDTEAFF. CDR3 nucleotide sequence: TGTGCCAGCAGCGTACTCACCGACACTGAAGCTTTCTTT.

This sequence joins TRBV5-1 and TRBJ2-1; D tentatively reads TRBD1 or TRBD2 (5 bases each). The CDR3 sequence is 12 residues long. Germline CDR1 and CDR2: SGHRS and YFSETQ. The V and J ends lost 2 bases and 10 bases respectively, with 10 bases between them. CDR3 nucleotide sequence: TGCGCCAGCAGCTTAAGGGGAGTGGAGCAGTTCTTC. This codes for CASSLRGVEQFF.

The V and J genes are TRBV11-3 and TRBJ2-1; 9 bases map to TRBD2. V shed 5 bases and J 6 bases; nucleotides not matched to a gene: 8. Germline V CDR1 and CDR2: SGHNT, YENEEA. The CDR3 sequence is 15 residues long. CDR3 region: CASSPRLAEINEQFF. The CDR3 DNA reads TGTGCCAGCAGCCCCAGACTAGCGGAGATCAATGAGCAGTTCTTC.

The rearrangement joins TRBV19 to TRBJ2-1; D uncertain. V shed 5 bases and J shed 7 bases, with 12 bases lying between them. This CDR3 spans 13 amino acids. CDR1 and CDR2 (germline): LNHDA, SQIVND (reference sequence). CDR3 region: CASSLRSLNEQFF. The DNA of the CDR3 is TGTGCCAGTAGTCTGCGGTCCTTGAATGAGCAGTTCTTC.

The genes are TRBV4-1 and TRBJ1-5; D perhaps matches TRBD1 (5 bases). Trimming removed 2 bases at V and 5 bases at J, with 10 bases between. The CDR3 is 14 residues long. Germline CDR1 reads MGHRA; CDR2 reads YSYEKL. DNA for the CDR3: TGCGCCAGCAGCCAAAACGTGGGGCATCAGCCCCAGCATTTT. It is translated as CASSQNVGHQPQHF.

A few counts support this clone. V usage is TRBV9 and J usage is TRBJ2-5; D is ambiguous. This CDR3 has 13 residues. Trimming took off 0 bases at V and 7 bases at J, with 10 bases between the two ends. Looked up from germline, CDR1 is SGDLS and CDR2 is YYNGEE. The CDR3 DNA reads TGTGCCAGCAGCGTAGGTGACTTGGGGACCCAGTACTTC. Protein product: CASSVGDLGTQYF.

Written as DNA, the CDR3 is TGTGCCAGCAGCTTGAATGTCAGGGAAGGTCGGGAGCAGTACTTC. Protein: CASSLNVREGREQYF. J is TRBJ2-7 and V is TRBV5-5, with D perhaps matching TRBD1 (5 bases). The CDR3 has 15 residues. V was clipped by 1 base and J by 7 bases, with 18 bases between them. Germline V lookup: CDR1 SGHKS, CDR2 YYEKEE (reference sequence).

V is TRBV7-8 and J is TRBJ1-2, with TRBD1 as a possible D gene (6 bases). Germline V lookup: CDR1 SGHVS, CDR2 FQNEAQ. The CDR3 is 15 amino acids. Trimming cost V 5 bases and J 3 bases, with 16 bases left between them. The CDR3 DNA reads as TGTGCCAGCAGCAAACAGGGAGCCCTCGACTATGGCTACACCTTC. It translates to CASSKQGALDYGYTF.

The V and J genes are TRBV18 and TRBJ2-2, with 14 bases fitting TRBD2. This CDR3 has 19 amino acids. The germline V gene has CDR1 KGHSH and CDR2 LQKENI. J lost 1 base, V lost 3 bases, and 7 bases had no gene match. The CDR3 loop is CASSPLTGLAGGNTGELFF. Here the CDR3 DNA reads TGTGCCAGCTCACCGCTAACCGGACTAGCGGGAGGGAACACCGGGGAGCTGTTTTTT. Variable domain in full (rest from reference TRBV18 and TRBJ2-2): NAGVMQNPRHLVRRRGQEARLRCSPMKGHSHVYWYRQLPEEGLKFMVYLQKENIIDESGMPKERFSAEFPKEGPSILRIQQVVRGDSAAYFCASSPLTGLAGGNTGELFFGEGSRLTVL.

This chain links TRBV5-4 with TRBJ2-7; the D gene is possibly TRBD1 (6 bases). V lost 3 bases, J lost 2 bases, and 15 bases lay in between. The length of the CDR3 is 15 residues. Germline CDR1 and CDR2: SGHNT and YYREEE (reference sequence). Here the CDR3 DNA reads TGTGCCAGCAGCTATAACGGACAGACGACCTACGAGCAGTACTTC. It translates to CASSYNGQTTYEQYF.

The chain uses TRBV6-1 and TRBJ1-6; D remains unclear. The CDR3 runs 14 residues. Germline CDR1 and CDR2: MNHNS and SASEGT. The V gene lost 4 bases and the J gene lost 0 bases, with 4 bases spanning the gap. CDR3 protein: CASSGDSYNSPLHF. CDR3 DNA: TGTGCCAGCAGTGGAGACTCCTATAATTCACCCCTCCACTTT.

The chain employs TRBV11-3 and TRBJ1-6, with D possibly TRBD1 on 6 matching bases. The CDR3 is made up of 14 amino acids. Trimming left V 5 bases short and J 8 bases short, with 13 bases between. The germline gives CDR1 SGHNT, CDR2 YENEEA. As DNA, the CDR3 is TGTGCCAGCAGCCCGACAGGACCTGATTCACCCCTCCACTTT. Amino acids: CASSPTGPDSPLHF.

The V and J genes are TRBV28 and TRBJ2-7, with 8 bases aligning to TRBD1. The CDR3 totals 14 residues. V lost 7 bases to trimming and J lost 6 bases; unmatched junction nucleotides: 11. Germline V gene lookup returns CDR1 MDHEN and CDR2 SYDVKM. This CDR3 is CASTSGGEVGEQYF. CDR3 DNA: TGTGCCAGCACCTCAGGGGGCGAAGTGGGCGAGCAGTACTTC.